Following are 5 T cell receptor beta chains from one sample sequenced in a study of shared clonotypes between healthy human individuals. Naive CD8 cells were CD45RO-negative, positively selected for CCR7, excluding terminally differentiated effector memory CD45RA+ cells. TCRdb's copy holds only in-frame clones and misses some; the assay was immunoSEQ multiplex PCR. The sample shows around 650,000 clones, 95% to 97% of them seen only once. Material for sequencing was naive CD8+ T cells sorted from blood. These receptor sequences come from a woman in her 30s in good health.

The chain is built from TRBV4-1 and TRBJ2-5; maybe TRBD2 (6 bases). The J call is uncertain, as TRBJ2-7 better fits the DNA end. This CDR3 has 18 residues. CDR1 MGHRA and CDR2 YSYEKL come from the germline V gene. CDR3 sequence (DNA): TGCGCCAGCAGCCTAGGGACTGCGTACAAAGCGGTGGGATACGAGCAGTACTTC. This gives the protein CASSLGTAYKAVGYEQYF.

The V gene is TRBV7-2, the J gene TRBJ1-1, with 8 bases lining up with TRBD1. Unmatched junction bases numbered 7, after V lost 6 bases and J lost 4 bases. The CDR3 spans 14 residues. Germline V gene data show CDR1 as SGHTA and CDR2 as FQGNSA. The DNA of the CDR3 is TGTGCCAGCAGGACAGGGGCACGTCCCACTGAAGCTTTCTTT. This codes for CASRTGARPTEAFF.

Here the CDR3 DNA reads TGTGCCAGCAGCCGGGGACTACCATCCTACGAGCAGTACTTC. As protein: CASSRGLPSYEQYF. The chain is built from TRBV14 and TRBJ2-7; 7 bases are shared with TRBD2. CDR1 is SGHDN and CDR2 is FVKESK in the germline V gene. V gave up 4 bases and J gave up 1 base; unmatched junction bases: 4. The CDR3 loop spans 14 amino acids.

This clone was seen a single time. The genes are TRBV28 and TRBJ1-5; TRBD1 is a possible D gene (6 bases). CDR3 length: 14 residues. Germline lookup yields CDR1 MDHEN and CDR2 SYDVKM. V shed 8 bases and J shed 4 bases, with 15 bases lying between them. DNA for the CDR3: TGTGCCAGCCACCTGGGAGGGGGGAATCAGCCCCAGCATTTT. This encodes CASHLGGGNQPQHF.

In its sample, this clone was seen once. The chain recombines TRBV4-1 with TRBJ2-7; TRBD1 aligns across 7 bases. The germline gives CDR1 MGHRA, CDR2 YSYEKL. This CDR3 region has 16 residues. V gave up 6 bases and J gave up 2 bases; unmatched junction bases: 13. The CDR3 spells CASSPRGPGQTYEQYF. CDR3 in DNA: TGCGCCAGCAGTCCTAGAGGGCCGGGACAGACCTACGAGCAGTACTTC.